What follows are 8 T cell receptor beta chains derived from one specimen sequenced in a study of OX40 agonist ivuxolimab in advanced cancers. Clones were sequenced by immunoSEQ multiplex PCR, and TCRdb holds only the in-frame ones, with some missing. Here the sample spans tens of thousands of clones, 91% being singletons. The source material was CD4+ or CD8+ T cells sorted from blood, sampled in a trial of the OX40 agonist ivuxolimab. Receptors were obtained from an adult with an advanced solid tumor such as melanoma, head and neck, liver or kidney cancer.

The chain combines TRBV28 with TRBJ2-1; D may be TRBD1 (6 bases). The CDR3 runs to 15 residues. Germline CDR1 reads MDHEN; CDR2 reads SYDVKM. The ends were cut back, 6 bases at V and 2 bases at J, with 14 bases in the middle. The CDR3 reads CASRSGATAYNEQFF. DNA for the CDR3: TGTGCCAGCAGGTCAGGGGCCACAGCCTACAATGAGCAGTTCTTC.

V and J are TRBV6-4 and TRBJ1-1; TRBD1 might be the D (5 bases). Germline V gene data show CDR1 as MRHNA and CDR2 as SNTAGT. The CDR3 is 13 residues long. V dropped 0 bases and J dropped 5 bases, with 7 bases sitting between them. CDR3 coding DNA: TGTGCCAGCAGTGACTCGAGGGGTACTGAAGCTTTCTTT. Its protein product is CASSDSRGTEAFF.

This clone appeared once. This chain links TRBV11-2 with TRBJ1-2; D perhaps matches TRBD1 (6 bases). Germline V lookup: CDR1 SGHAT, CDR2 FQNNGV. The CDR3 spans 17 residues. With 4 bases removed from V and 4 bases from J, the gap between germline ends came to 22 bases. Written as DNA, the CDR3 is TGTGCCAGCAGCTCAGAATCGCAAGGGGGGCGCACCTATGGCTACACCTTC. Its translation: CASSSESQGGRTYGYTF.

Written as DNA, the CDR3 is TGTGCCAGCAGCCGTGGGGCTCAGATTAGCACAGATACGCAGTATTTT. It yields the protein CASSRGAQISTDTQYF. This sequence joins TRBV5-8 and TRBJ2-3, with D perhaps matching TRBD1 (5 bases). CDR3 length: 16 residues. CDR1 is SGHTS, CDR2 YDEGEE, per germline. V was trimmed by 4 bases and J by 0 bases, leaving 15 bases between them.

This chain uses TRBV5-6 with TRBJ2-3; no definite D call. Between the trimmed V and J ends, which lost 5 bases and 4 bases, there was a span of 11 bases. The CDR3 runs 13 residues. Germline loops: CDR1 SGHDT, CDR2 YYEEEE. The CDR3 DNA is TGTGCCAGCAGTCTCAACATTCCAGATACGCAGTATTTT. It is translated as CASSLNIPDTQYF.

V is TRBV7-9 and J is TRBJ2-7, with D hard to call. Trimming took off 8 bases at V and 0 bases at J, with 5 bases between the two ends. Looked up from germline, CDR1 is SEHNR and CDR2 is FQNEAQ (reference sequence). This CDR3 has 11 residues. CDR3 amino acids: CASGSSYEQYF. Written as DNA, the CDR3 is TGTGCCAGCGGGTCCTCCTACGAGCAGTACTTC.

The rearrangement uses TRBV6-1 and TRBJ2-7; 8 bases fit TRBD1. V lost 6 bases to trimming and J lost 0 bases; unmatched junction nucleotides: 7. Germline V gives CDR1 MNHNS, CDR2 SASEGT. This CDR3 is built from 15 residues. CDR3 DNA sequence: TGTGCCAGCAGCAGACAGGGGATGAGCTCCTACGAGCAGTACTTC. Translation: CASSRQGMSSYEQYF.

This chain links TRBV30 with TRBJ2-7; 7 bases map to TRBD1. Trimming removed 8 bases from V and 3 bases from J; junction bases left unmatched: 4. The germline V gene has CDR1 GTSNPN and CDR2 SVGIG (reference sequence). This CDR3 has 11 amino acids. This chain's CDR3 is CAGGQIYEQYF. DNA for the CDR3: TGTGCCGGGGGACAGATCTACGAGCAGTACTTC.